This T cell receptor (beta chain) appears in the sequencing data of a study of cytomegalovirus exposure and HLA in healthy donors (dated by TCRdb to about 2017). Background on the whole study: In an earlier analysis of 587 of the donors, less than 350 Gb of sequence data and 117 million unique TCR beta sequences from about 179 million T cells were reported. Approximately 300 gigabases of sequencing data and tens of millions of unique TCR sequences were included in an early release covering over 600 HLA-typed donors. The genetic ancestry cluster associated with self-reported Caucasian donors included about four fifths of the roughly 390 genotyped donors. The study aimed to test whether signatures of past pathogen exposure could be identified by cataloging public T cell receptors. The study profiled the T cell repertoires of 500 to 800 subjects by immunosequencing and related them to cytomegalovirus serostatus. In addition to the first cohort of 500 to 850 subjects, a separate validation cohort of 120 different subjects was used. The study combined high-throughput TCR immunosequencing, statistical association of individual TCRs with disease status, and machine learning to predict cytomegalovirus infection status. A later analysis re-analyzed previously published TCR beta repertoires from about 730 donors and added high-resolution HLA genotyping to study TCR occurrence patterns. The later analysis used no new phenotypic data to find candidate immune exposures, relying instead on TCR beta sequences and their occurrence across donors. An earlier analysis of 587 of the donors used high-throughput TCR beta sequencing to judge whether each TCR beta V gene segment behaved as functional or pseudogenic. Alongside the repertoire data, information on donor age, sex, ethnicity and CMV serostatus was compiled. Genome-wide SNP genotypes for about 65% of the 666 donors were used in a later genetic analysis, which treated that subset as a discovery cohort. Every discovery cohort repertoire had been produced on one sequencing platform. Both class I and class II loci were covered by HLA typing, at four-digit resolution. The number of donors typed differed by locus, with roughly 620-640 for A, B, C, DRB1 and DQB1, more than 500 for DQA1, nearly 610 for DPA1, and approximately 470 for DPB1. Roughly five DR-DQ haplotypes were handled as single units for association and clustering, since linkage in the cohort was strong. Among approximately 370 genotyped donors of the cohort, an average of roughly 230,000 unique TCR beta nucleotide sequences was sequenced per donor, of which 15% to 20% were non-productive.

In total, about 650 healthy bone marrow donors made up the cohort. All cohort members were sampled while nominally healthy, although unrecorded immune exposures were likely present. The donor tested CMV seronegative and was one of the 352 seronegative cohort members. Each donor provided a peripheral blood sample, and peripheral blood mononuclear cells were used for TCR beta sequencing. The Qiagen DNeasy Blood Extraction Kit was used to extract genomic DNA from the blood cell samples. Here is what the overall study found, with its caveats: In the study, 150 to 200 TCR beta chains were listed as associated with cytomegalovirus. Correlated functional status among segregating V segments might reflect linkage disequilibrium, but an unknown experimental factor could not be ruled out. Sequencing depth was assumed to be roughly uniform across donors in the presence/absence analyses, though that assumption may not hold. An earlier analysis of approximately 600 of the donors showed that most TCR beta V segments appeared in productive rearrangements either about 90% or about 30% of the time, which broadly matched IMGT annotations. Strong co-occurrence of HLA alleles, especially DR and DQ, made assigning TCR associations to individual alleles difficult. At a false discovery rate of 0.05, a later analysis linked some 18,000 TCR beta sequences to specific HLA alleles. An association between a missense DCLRE1C variant and V-gene and J-gene trimming of TCR beta chains was found in a later genetic analysis and replicated in an independent cohort. In a later analysis, several top co-occurrence clusters were reported to appear linked to parvovirus B19, influenza, CMV and Epstein-Barr virus. In a later genetic analysis, fewer N-insertions in productive TCRs were reported among donors in an Asian-associated ancestry cluster than the roughly 700-donor mean. A group of highly shared sequence variants was considered likely to be a technical artifact of the sequencing pipeline. While some public TCRs were present in many individuals, most TCR sequences turned up only very rarely across donors. A further reported finding was that TCR beta sequences accurately predicted the HLA-A and HLA-B alleles for most subjects in the first cohort. Three of the identified cytomegalovirus-associated TCR beta chains were confirmed in vitro to be specific for cytomegalovirus antigens. In a later analysis, TCR association rates were found to vary across HLA loci, with the most associated TCRs seen for DRB1 alleles and the fewest for HLA-C alleles. For the cohort, immune exposure information was limited to CMV serostatus. Because counts were too low, more than 15 rarely observed V segments, including chromosome 9 orphons, were left out of the earlier analysis of 500 to 650 of the donors. HLA typing was unavailable for some donors at each locus, so association tests used only the typed subset. Most CMV-associated TCR beta chains appeared to be HLA-restricted in a later analysis, and the HLA associations seemed to be driven largely by CMV exposure. In both the original and validation cohorts, the classifier was reported to diagnose cytomegalovirus status with high specificity and sensitivity. The authors suggested that the approach could potentially be extended to other disease states and immunological phenotypes. This cohort had only TCR beta chains sequenced, and the lack of alpha or paired-chain data limited which features could be detected. The 87-base-pair reads could not distinguish some IMGT-functional V segments, including TRBV6-2 and TRBV6-3, so those segments were excluded. Compared with equally common non-associated chains, HLA-associated TCR beta chains in a later analysis were more clonally expanded and had lower generation probabilities.

Library prep was done by the immunoSEQ multiplex PCR assay. For the multiplex PCR, a mixture combining 60 forward primers for TCR Vbeta segments and 13 reverse primers for TCR Jbeta segments was used. The CDR3 region of rearranged TCR beta genes was amplified from genomic DNA with a multiplex PCR assay. The amplified TCR beta libraries were sequenced on the Illumina HiSeq System as 87-base-pair reads. As for the authors' bioinformatics: In a later analysis, tens of millions of unique TCR beta chains were counted across the roughly 670 repertoires, and around 11 million of these chains were shared by at least two donors. Raw reads were error-corrected and collapsed into unique sequences with a nearest-neighbor algorithm that merged closely related sequences to remove PCR and sequencing errors. V, D and J gene segments were assigned by aligning CDR3 sequences to IMGT reference sequences. For a sequence to be retained, a match of at least six nucleotides to both a V gene segment and a J gene segment was required. Rearrangements were classified as productive when the CDR3 lacked stop codons and remained in frame with V and J, and all other rearrangements were classified as non-productive. Following IMGT convention, CDR3 was defined as the stretch from the second conserved V-encoded cysteine to the conserved J-encoded phenylalanine. In an earlier analysis of just under 600 of the donors, sequences lacking an unambiguous match to a single V gene segment were excluded. In an earlier analysis of 500 to 750 of the donors, V segments were called functional above 56.7% productive rearrangements and were called segregating when the between-donor standard deviation exceeded 5%. A statistical classification framework was developed to diagnose cytomegalovirus status using the catalog of TCR beta chain sequences. V and J gene assignment, in a later analysis, came from comparing TCR nucleotide sequences with IMGT/GENE-DB human TR gene sequences. Using the TCRdist pipeline, a later analysis assigned CDR3 sequences along with most-parsimonious VDJ recombination scenarios. In a later analysis, every TCR beta chain was defined by the combination of its CDR3 amino acid sequence and its V-gene family, and reads without a unique V-gene family were dropped. To address suspected cross-contamination and a sequencing artifact, a later analysis removed over 500 highly shared, low-generation-probability nucleotide sequences. In a later analysis, a clonal expansion index for each public chain was calculated from normalized within-repertoire ranks of inferred template counts. A later analysis computed generation probabilities with a VDJ recombination model fitted to out-of-frame rearrangements, and checked the results against IGoR. Hypergeometric tests were used in a later analysis to score TCR-TCR, TCR-HLA and TCR-CMV co-occurrence, with a repertoire-size bias correction applied to the TCR pairs. In a later analysis, false discovery rates were estimated by permuting HLA or CMV assignments 20 times. In a later analysis, co-occurring TCRs were grouped with DBSCAN, and TCRdist sequence similarity was added when clustering was performed within HLA-allele-positive subsets. For co-occurrence clustering, repertoires with fewer than 30,000 or more than 120,000 public chains were excluded, along with roughly 5 repertoires with anomalous nucleotide sharing. TCRdb provides this immuneACCESS table in a form limited to in-frame rearrangements. Some clones are lacking; in checked studies, under half of them reflect an unresolved V gene, and why the rest are absent is not known. The DNA gave D and trimming, while V, J and clone size come from that table. This sample gives roughly 120,000 clones in total; 75% to 90% of them show up just once. The ten largest clones capture around 2% of the sample.

The CDR3 goes from the cysteine to the phenylalanine over 15 residues. Just the 45-base CDR3 DNA is kept, in frame starting at base 1. CDR1 and CDR2 are read off the germline V gene as SGHVS and FNYEAQ. V is reduced by 6 bases and J by 0 bases, leaving a spacing of 14 bases between them. Comment on this clone: Its target antigen remains unknown. Within one base of it there is no much larger clone, and no base qualities were kept.

Input material: PBMCs. The chain employs TRBV7-6 and TRBJ1-1; a tentative D call is TRBD1 (5 bases match). This TCR derives from a man aged 40-55 years in good health and CMV-seronegative. The CDR3: CASRSLAGLNTEAFF. The DNA reads TGTGCCAGCAGGTCCCTGGCGGGGCTGAACACTGAAGCTTTCTTT.